The 28 T cell receptor beta chains presented below share a single source sample, sequenced in a study of regulatory T cells in long-lasting Graves disease. Arm-PCR of CDR3 regions and iRepertoire HTBI primers were the basis on which TCR beta libraries were built. TCRdb reprocessed the multiplex PCR reads via MiXCR and lists one record per CDR3 protein. There are 450,000 to 700,000 distinct CDR3 sequences in the sample; 13% occur only once, and roughly a tenth lies in the top ten. Time point given: newly diagnosed GD, antithyroid drugs for less than 3 months. Researchers made the TCR library from RNA that was extracted from PBMCs. This sample also appeared in a second study, on T cells in Graves' hyperthyroidism and ophthalmopathy.

Sequenced material: peripheral blood mononuclear cells (PBMCs), taken at new diagnosis, from a patient treated with antithyroid drugs. These receptors were taken from a man aged 25 to 40 with Graves disease.

In regard to this clonotype: The junction departs from the called germline gene at one end, perhaps through a read error. This chain uses TRBV7-2 with TRBJ2-7; no clear D. The germline CDR1 and CDR2 sequences are SGHTA and FQGNSA. The CDR3 has 14 residues. This chain's CDR3 is CASGLGGSSYEQYF. As DNA, the CDR3 is TGTGCCAGCGGCTTAGGTGGAAGCTCCTACGAGCAGTACTTC.

This clonotype was seen ten or more times. The J gene is TRBJ2-1, the V gene TRBV3-1, with TRBD2 matching over 7 bases. V shed 4 bases and J 4 bases; nucleotides not matched to a gene: 7. The CDR3 spans 15 residues. The germline V gene encodes CDR1 LGHDT and CDR2 YNNKEL (reference sequence). CDR3 coding DNA: TGTGCCAGCAGCCTGGGACTAATCCGATACAATGAGCAGTTCTTC. Protein: CASSLGLIRYNEQFF.

This clonotype was counted a few times. The chain carries TRBV19 and TRBJ2-3; 8 bases are shared with TRBD2. The length of the CDR3 is 16 residues. Germline loops: CDR1 LNHDA, CDR2 SQIVND (reference sequence). J was trimmed by 2 bases and V by 3 bases; bases with no gene match: 7. As DNA, the CDR3 is TGTGCCAGTAGTATTGGTGCGGGAGGAAACACAGATACGCAGTATTTT. Translating it yields CASSIGAGGNTDTQYF.

This clonotype showed up many times. This chain uses TRBV12-3 or TRBV12-4 with TRBJ2-7, with TRBD2 matching over 8 bases. The V segment lost 4 bases and the J segment 5 bases; nucleotides outside the gene matches: 10. The length of the CDR3 is 15 residues. The CDR3 is CASSSLAGALHEQYF. CDR3 coding DNA: TGTGCCAGCAGTTCCCTAGCGGGTGCTCTCCACGAGCAGTACTTC.

This clonotype was recorded at least ten times. The genes are TRBV30 and TRBJ1-1; a possible D gene is TRBD1 (5 bases). Germline V gives CDR1 GTSNPN, CDR2 SVGIG (reference sequence). V gave up 5 bases and J gave up 0 bases, with 10 bases separating them. CDR3 length: 13 residues. CDR3 DNA sequence: TGTGCCTGGGGGAGGGGAATGAACACTGAAGCTTTCTTT. Amino acid sequence: CAWGRGMNTEAFF. The whole variable domain, remainder taken from reference TRBV30 and TRBJ1-1, is SQTIHQWPATLVQPVGSPLSLECTVEGTSNPNLYWYRQAAGRGLQLLFYSVGIGQISSEVPQNLSASRPQDRQFILSSKKLLLSDSGFYLCAWGRGMNTEAFFGQGTRLTVV.

This clonotype has a handful of counts. The chain carries TRBV13 and TRBJ2-4; D may match TRBD1 or TRBD2 (6 bases each). V dropped 4 bases and J dropped 6 bases, with 13 bases sitting between them. Germline values: CDR1 PRHDT, CDR2 FYEKMQ (reference sequence). The CDR3 loop spans 14 amino acids. DNA of the CDR3: TGTGCCAGCAGCTCTAACCGGGGGCGAAACATTCAGTACTTC. Translating it yields CASSSNRGRNIQYF. The whole variable domain, filled in from reference TRBV13 and TRBJ2-4, reads AAGVIQSPRHLIKEKRETATLKCYPIPRHDTVYWYQQGPGQDPQFLISFYEKMQSDKGSIPDRFSAQQFSDYHSELNMSSLELGDSALYFCASSSNRGRNIQYFGAGTRLSVL.

The J gene is TRBJ2-7, the V gene TRBV29-1; tentative D call: TRBD1 (5 bases). Trimming stripped 0 bases from V and 3 bases from J, with 15 bases between. Germline V CDR1 and CDR2: SQVTM, ANQGSEA. This CDR3 region has 15 residues. The CDR3: CSVEDKVSRGYEQYF. The CDR3 bases are TGCAGCGTTGAAGACAAAGTCAGTAGGGGCTACGAGCAGTACTTC.

The chain couples TRBV20-1 to TRBJ1-2, with D unresolved. Trimming stripped 0 bases from V and 5 bases from J, with 16 bases between. Germline assignment: CDR1 DFQATT and CDR2 SNEGSKA (reference sequence). The CDR3 is made up of 15 amino acids. In DNA, the CDR3 is TGCAGTGCTAGAGACTCCCGCCGGAACCTTTATGGCTACACCTTC. Translated: CSARDSRRNLYGYTF.

This clonotype was recorded at least ten times. This chain links TRBV2 with TRBJ2-5, with D unclear. The CDR3 covers 13 residues. The germline V gene encodes CDR1 SNHLY and CDR2 FYNNEI. V gave up 4 bases and J gave up 4 bases, with 10 bases separating them. The CDR3 DNA reads as TGTGCCAGCAGTGCCCGACCAGCAGAGACCCAGTACTTC. This gives the protein CASSARPAETQYF. Together with reference TRBV2 and TRBJ2-5, the CDR3 gives the full variable domain: EPEVTQTPSHQVTQMGQEVILRCVPISNHLYFYWYRQILGQKVEFLVSFYNNEISEKSEIFDDQFSVERPDGSNFTLKIRSTKLEDSAMYFCASSARPAETQYFGPGTRLLVL.

This clonotype came up many times. The chain uses TRBV30 and TRBJ1-4; D is undetermined. Trimming stripped 5 bases from V and 8 bases from J, with 18 bases between. The CDR3 sequence is 14 residues long. Germline V gene data show CDR1 as GTSNPN and CDR2 as SVGIG (reference sequence). The CDR3 DNA reads as TGTGCCTGGGATCCGGGGATTCCGGGCGAAAAACTGTTTTTT. This sequence encodes CAWDPGIPGEKLFF.

This clonotype has just a few counts. This chain joins TRBV5-1 and TRBJ2-7; 9 bases line up with TRBD1. The V gene's germline CDR1 is SGHRS and CDR2 YFSETQ. The CDR3 runs to 15 residues. J lost 4 bases, V lost 0 bases, and 5 bases had no gene match. The CDR3 DNA sequence: TGCGCCAGCAGCTTGGGGACAGGGGATACATACGAGCAGTACTTC. It specifies CASSLGTGDTYEQYF.

This clonotype has at least ten counts. This chain links TRBV3-1 with TRBJ1-5; D ambiguous. The ends were cut back, 4 bases at V and 2 bases at J, with 12 bases in the middle. The V gene's germline CDR1 is LGHDT and CDR2 YNNKEL (reference sequence). The CDR3 runs to 15 residues. CDR3: CASSPSKLGNQPQHF. CDR3 coding DNA: TGTGCCAGCAGCCCGTCCAAGCTAGGCAATCAGCCCCAGCATTTT.

Points on this clonotype: A much larger clone lies a single base off, so this may be a read error. The chain employs TRBV6-9 and TRBJ1-1, with a weak D call TRBD1 (6 bases). Germline loops: CDR1 MNHGY, CDR2 SVAAGI. This CDR3 has 13 amino acids. CDR3 region: CASSYGAGTTALF. The CDR3, as DNA: TGTGCCAGCAGTTACGGGGCTGGGACAACGGCTCTCTTT.

Ten or more counts support this clonotype. The chain couples TRBV12-3 or TRBV12-4 to TRBJ1-4; no definite D call. V was cut by 3 bases and J by 6 bases, with 11 bases left in between. This CDR3 has 14 amino acids. CDR3 nucleotide sequence: TGTGCCAGCAGTTTTGAGGGATTCGATGAAAAACTGTTTTTT. Protein product: CASSFEGFDEKLFF.

The genes are TRBV10-3 and TRBJ1-1; D gene uncertain. CDR1 is ENHRY, CDR2 SYGVKD, per germline. V was pared by 0 bases and J by 3 bases, with 11 bases between. This CDR3 has 15 residues. The CDR3 region is CAISESTGRYTEAFF. In DNA, the CDR3 is TGTGCCATCAGTGAGTCAACGGGGAGGTACACTGAAGCTTTCTTT.

This clonotype was counted a few times. This chain uses TRBV6-4 with TRBJ2-1; D gene ambiguous. Germline-derived CDR1 and CDR2 are MRHNA and SNTAGT. Trimming took off 4 bases at V and 2 bases at J, with 6 bases between the two ends. The length of the CDR3 is 13 residues. CDR3: CASSVGPYNEQFF. The CDR3 DNA follows: TGTGCCAGCAGTGTCGGACCCTACAATGAGCAGTTCTTC.

This clonotype was seen at least ten times. The gene calls are TRBV15 and TRBJ2-3; 9 bases align to TRBD2. This CDR3 region has 16 residues. V shed 1 base, J shed 2 bases, and the junction held 4 bases outside the gene matches. Germline loops: CDR1 LNHNV, CDR2 YYDKDF (reference sequence). DNA for the CDR3: TGTGCCACCAGCAGAGGTAGCGGGAGTTACACAGATACGCAGTATTTT. Translating gives CATSRGSGSYTDTQYF.

This clonotype was detected once. The junction and the germline gene differ at one end; a read error may be behind it. V is TRBV12-3 or TRBV12-4 and J is TRBJ2-5, with TRBD2 matching 10 bases. This CDR3 spans 16 amino acids. The CDR3 region has the DNA TGTGCCAGCAGCTTAGGACTAGCGGACCTACAAGAGACCCAGTACTTC. It yields the protein CASSLGLADLQETQYF.

V usage is TRBV18 and J usage is TRBJ1-5; D call uncertain. Germline CDR1 and CDR2: KGHSH and LQKENI. Trimming took off 4 bases at V and 7 bases at J, with 20 bases between the two ends. This CDR3 is 16 amino acids long. In DNA, the CDR3 is TGTGCCAGCTCACTCAGCGCCCGCTTGCCGTCGCAGCCCCAGCATTTT. It codes for CASSLSARLPSQPQHF.

This clonotype was seen ten or more times. The chain has TRBV9 and TRBJ2-7; 8 positions agree with TRBD2. Germline V gives CDR1 SGDLS, CDR2 YYNGEE. V gave up 4 bases and J gave up 3 bases; unmatched junction bases: 9. The CDR3 consists of 15 residues. CDR3 protein: CASSPSGTRDYEQYF. CDR3 sequence (DNA): TGTGCCAGCAGCCCCTCCGGGACTAGAGACTACGAGCAGTACTTC.

This clonotype occurred many times. The rearrangement uses TRBV30 and TRBJ2-2; D is perhaps TRBD1 (6 bases). From germline, CDR1 is GTSNPN and CDR2 SVGIG (reference sequence). Trimming left V 8 bases short and J 2 bases short, with 12 bases between. The CDR3 runs 13 residues. The CDR3 DNA reads as TGTGCCAGCCCGGACAGCAACACCGGGGAGCTGTTTTTT. Residues: CASPDSNTGELFF.

J is TRBJ2-4 and V is TRBV6-2 or TRBV6-3; TRBD1 might be the D (6 bases). This CDR3 has 16 residues. Germline CDR1 reads MNHEY; CDR2 reads SVGEGT. The V and J ends lost 6 bases and 0 bases respectively, with 15 bases between them. CDR3 in amino acids: CASSYRADLAKNIQYF. For the CDR3, the DNA is TGTGCCAGCAGCTACAGGGCGGACCTAGCCAAAAACATTCAGTACTTC.

The J gene is TRBJ2-7, the V gene TRBV10-3; the D gene is possibly TRBD1 (6 bases). The CDR3 covers 17 residues. Germline loops: CDR1 ENHRY, CDR2 SYGVKD. The V end was cut by 6 bases, the J end by 3 bases, with 24 bases between. The CDR3 nucleotides are TGTGCCATCAGGGGGGTAGCTCGGCAGGGGACATACTACGAGCAGTACTTC. Protein: CAIRGVARQGTYYEQYF.

CDR3 region: CSVETNRGKGETQYF. In DNA, the CDR3 is TGCAGCGTTGAAACGAACAGGGGGAAGGGGGAGACCCAGTACTTC. The J gene is TRBJ2-5, the V gene TRBV29-1; 8 bases map to TRBD1. Germline CDR1 SQVTM, CDR2 ANQGSEA. V trimming: 2 bases; J trimming: 5 bases; junction bases outside the gene matches: 10. This CDR3 comprises 15 residues.

This clonotype showed up many times. The J gene is TRBJ2-7, the V gene TRBV2; TRBD2 matches 12 bases. This CDR3 is built from 14 residues. The J segment lost 5 bases and the V segment lost 8 bases, leaving 7 bases of the junction unmatched. Germline CDR1 and CDR2: SNHLY and FYNNEI. CDR3 protein: CASQRTSGIDEQYF. The DNA for the CDR3 is TGTGCCAGCCAAAGGACTAGCGGGATCGACGAGCAGTACTTC.

The rearrangement links TRBV9 to TRBJ1-4, with D maybe TRBD1 (5 bases). The V gene's germline CDR1 is SGDLS and CDR2 YYNGEE. This CDR3 has 17 residues. The V end lost 2 bases, the J end lost 0 bases, and 14 bases lay between the germline ends. This CDR3 reads CASSVGQVFATNEKLFF. The CDR3 region has the DNA TGTGCCAGCAGCGTGGGGCAGGTGTTCGCAACTAATGAAAAACTGTTTTTT.

This clonotype was observed at least ten times. V and J are TRBV12-3 or TRBV12-4 and TRBJ2-3, with D maybe TRBD1 (6 bases). The ends were cut back, 5 bases at V and 0 bases at J, with 21 bases in the middle. The CDR3 totals 18 residues. This CDR3 reads CASSPDRFPFTSTDTQYF. CDR3 nucleotide sequence: TGTGCCAGCAGTCCAGACAGGTTCCCCTTCACGAGCACAGATACGCAGTATTTT.

In its sample, this clonotype was seen many times. The rearrangement joins TRBV15 to TRBJ2-1; 12 bases fit TRBD2. The CDR3 consists of 15 residues. Trimming at V came to 5 bases and at J to 12 bases, leaving 11 bases not matched to a gene. CDR1 is LNHNV and CDR2 is YYDKDF in the germline V gene (reference sequence). CDR3 nucleotide sequence: TGTGCCACCAGCTCCCGGACTAGCGGGATATTGGGGCAGTTCTTC. Protein product: CATSSRTSGILGQFF.